This T cell receptor beta chain was identified during a study of read filtering for tumor transcriptome and immune sequencing. Points from the study as a whole: Without single-read clonotypes, shared clonotype proportions correlated more between IR-seq and RNA-seq.

About this clonotype: Antigen specificity is unknown.

The CDR3 consists of 15 residues. Germline CDR1 is SGHAT and CDR2 is FQNNGV. Deletions cut 3 bases from V and 4 bases from J, with 13 bases between. The library was built from about 370 ng RNA with molecular barcoded adaptors for alpha/delta and beta/gamma chains. MiXCR, applied by TCRdb to the reads, yields one record per CDR3 protein. Of about 48,000 distinct CDR3 sequences in the sample, approximately 19% were seen once. The sequencing sample was made of a population of CD138-negative cells sorted from bone marrow. The source is a donor at least 40 years old with multiple myeloma. The J gene is TRBJ2-1, the V gene TRBV11-2, with a weak D call TRBD2 (6 bases). CDR3 in amino acids: CASSFGGANYNEQFF. CDR3 DNA: TGTGCCAGCAGCTTTGGCGGGGCAAATTACAATGAGCAGTTCTTC. The full variable domain, in which reference TRBV11-2 and TRBJ2-1 provide the parts outside the CDR3, is EAGVAQSPRYKIIEKRQSVAFWCNPISGHATLYWYQQILGQGPKLLIQFQNNGVVDDSQLPKDRFSAERLKGVDSTLKIQPAKLEDSAVYLCASSFGGANYNEQFFGPGTRLTVL.